This T cell receptor (beta chain) was identified in a study of T cell responses to AZD1222 COVID-19 vaccine. General study findings and limits: Females outnumbered males among donors, who were mostly white British; clonal diversity was possibly underestimated.

For this clone: Its antigen is not known.

CDR3 size: 15 residues. Germline V gene lookup returns CDR1 SGHTS and CDR2 YDEGEE. The V and J ends lost 0 bases and 4 bases respectively, with 13 bases between them. Timing groups of about 4 and about 12 weeks for second doses were pooled. Produced via immunoSEQ multiplex PCR; TCRdb's table is partial and in-frame only. The sample holds about 150,000 clones, more than 90% seen once. The receptor was derived from an adult who received the AZD1222 COVID-19 vaccine. The chain joins TRBV5-8 to TRBJ1-2; D gene uncertain. Sequenced here: peripheral blood, sampled 28 days after the second AZD1222 dose. CDR3 sequence: CASSLVSGLIYGYTF. The CDR3 nucleotides read TGTGCCAGCAGCTTGGTGTCAGGCTTAATCTATGGCTACACCTTC.